Listed below are T cell receptor beta chains from one sample, sequenced in a study of blood T cell repertoires in COVID-19. TCRdb keeps only in-frame clones here, not all; method: immunoSEQ multiplex PCR. Of about 210,000 clones in the sample, 82% were seen once. Material for sequencing was peripheral blood. These receptors were taken from an older woman with COVID-19, enrolled during active disease. CDR3s include the opening cysteine and the closing phenylalanine or tryptophan. The D gene is left open where the match is weak. Size tells how often a clone was seen (once, few, many) or the class of an expanded clone, and some rows leave it out.

d_gene	j_gene	v_gene	abundance	CDR3nt	CDR3aa
TRBD1	TRBJ1-1	TRBV11-2	-	TGTGCCAGCAGCTCCTCCCCCGGACAGGGGGCCTTAAACACTGAAGCTTTCTTT	CASSSSPGQGALNTEAFF
-	TRBJ2-1	TRBV19	-	TGTGCCAGTAGTGATCCCGCCGCCAGGGGCCGGAGGAGCTCCTACAATGAGCAGTTCTTC	CASSDPAARGRRSSYNEQFF
-	TRBJ2-7	TRBV2	-	TGTGCCAGCAGTGAAGAGGGGTACTACGAGCAGTACTTC	CASSEEGYYEQYF
-	TRBJ2-2	TRBV3-1/TRBV3-2	-	TGTGCCAGCAGCCAAGCGGGGGGCAATACCGGGGAGCTGTTTTTT	CASSQAGGNTGELFF
-	TRBJ1-5	TRBV19	once	TGTGCCAGTACCACAGGGCATCAGCCCCAGCATTTT	CASTTGHQPQHF
-	TRBJ1-1	TRBV12-3/TRBV12-4	-	TGTGCCAGCAGTTTAATAGTCGCTGAAGCTTTCTTT	CASSLIVAEAFF
TRBD1	TRBJ2-2	TRBV19	once	TGTGCCAGTAACCAGGGGCAGGGGGTAACCGGGGAGCTGTTTTTT	CASNQGQGVTGELFF
-	TRBJ2-3	TRBV27	-	TGTGCCAGCAGTTCAACAGGGAGGGGTACAGATACGCAGTATTTT	CASSSTGRGTDTQYF
-	TRBJ2-2	TRBV9	-	TGTGCCAGCAGCGTAGCCCAAGCCAATATGAACACCGGGGAGCTGTTTTTT	CASSVAQANMNTGELFF
-	TRBJ1-1	TRBV5-1	-	TGCGCCAGCAGAAAAGAGGGGGGGTCGGACACTGAAGCTTTCTTT	CASRKEGGSDTEAFF
-	TRBJ1-6	TRBV6-1	-	TGTGCCAGCAGTGAAAGTCAGGGGAGTAATTCACCCCTCCACTTT	CASSESQGSNSPLHF
-	TRBJ1-5	TRBV7-9	-	TGTGCCAGCAGCCTAAGCGGGCAAAGCAATCAGCCCCAGCATTTT	CASSLSGQSNQPQHF
-	TRBJ1-1	TRBV3-1/TRBV3-2	-	TGTGCCAGCAGCCAAGCCGACAGGATGAACACTGAAGCTTTCTTT	CASSQADRMNTEAFF
-	TRBJ2-4	TRBV28	-	TGTGCCAGCAGTTTGACGCGGAGGGGTTTAGGGGCCAAAAACATTCAGTACTTC	CASSLTRRGLGAKNIQYF
-	TRBJ2-1	TRBV6-5	-	TGTGCCAGCAGTTACAATGTGGCCGGAGGGGTGGGGTTCTTC	CASSYNVAGGVGFF
-	TRBJ2-1	TRBV7-8	-	TGTGCCAGCAGCTTATGGGGCCCGGAGGGCCCGGACAATGAGCAGTTCTTC	CASSLWGPEGPDNEQFF
TRBD2	TRBJ2-3	TRBV7-6	few	TGTGCCAGCAGCTTAGCTACTAGCGGGGGGACAGATACGCAGTATTTT	CASSLATSGGTDTQYF
-	TRBJ2-3	TRBV28	-	TGTGCCAGCAGCCCTCCCCCGGGCACAGATACGCAGTATTTT	CASSPPPGTDTQYF
-	TRBJ2-3	TRBV19	-	TGTGCCAGTAACAACAGGGCAACTACAGATACGCAGTATTTT	CASNNRATTDTQYF
-	TRBJ2-2	TRBV9	-	TGTGCCAGCAGCGTAGAGCAGTTTTTT	CASSVEQFF
-	TRBJ1-1	TRBV3-1/TRBV3-2	-	TGTGCCAGCAGCCAAGGCAGGGTGGTGAACACTGAAGCTTTCTTT	CASSQGRVVNTEAFF
TRBD2	TRBJ2-6	TRBV6-6	-	TGTGCCAGCAGTCGCCCGGGACTAGCGGGGGGGATAAGCTCTGGGGCCAACGTCCTGACTTTC	CASSRPGLAGGISSGANVLTF
-	TRBJ2-5	TRBV12-5	few	TGTGCTAGTGGATTAGAGTTTGAGACCCAGTACTTC	CASGLEFETQYF
TRBD2	TRBJ2-3	TRBV7-9	-	TGTGCCAGCAGCTTGGCCCGGGGACTAGCGAAGGCAGATACGCAGTATTTT	CASSLARGLAKADTQYF
-	TRBJ1-5	TRBV19	once	TGTGCCAGTAGTATGAACAGGGATTGGGGCAATCAGCCCCAGCATTTT	CASSMNRDWGNQPQHF
TRBD1	TRBJ1-5	TRBV6-5	-	TGTGCCAGCAGCCCGACAGGGGGTGGAAGACAGCCCCAGCATTTT	CASSPTGGGRQPQHF
TRBD1	TRBJ1-3	TRBV5-1	-	TGCGCCAGCAGCTTGTGGGGACAGGGGGCCAGAGTAGAGAACACCATATATTTT	CASSLWGQGARVENTIYF
-	TRBJ1-1	TRBV30	-	TGTGCCTGGACAGGGATGGGGAACACTGAAGCTTTCTTT	CAWTGMGNTEAFF
-	TRBJ1-5	TRBV4-1	-	TGCGCCAGCAGCCAAGTAGGGGGATATCAGCCCCAGCATTTT	CASSQVGGYQPQHF
-	TRBJ2-5	TRBV7-9	-	TGTGCCAGCAGCTTAGGGGGGAGGAGAGAGACCCAGTACTTC	CASSLGGRRETQYF
TRBD1	TRBJ1-1	TRBV13	few	TGTGCCAGCAGCCCGAACAGGGGGCGGTGGAACACTGAAGCTTTCTTT	CASSPNRGRWNTEAFF
TRBD1	TRBJ1-2	TRBV19	few	TGTGCCAGTAGTCCCTTGACAGGGGCCTCCTATGGCTACACCTTC	CASSPLTGASYGYTF
TRBD1	TRBJ2-5	TRBV19	-	TGTGCCACCTCGACAGGGGGGAAGACCCAGTACTTC	CATSTGGKTQYF
TRBD1	TRBJ1-4	TRBV10-3	-	TGTGCCATCAGTACCCTGGACAGGGGGCATGAAAAACTGTTTTTT	CAISTLDRGHEKLFF
-	TRBJ2-7	TRBV19	-	TGTGCCACCAGGATGAGCTACGAGCAGTACTTC	CATRMSYEQYF
TRBD2	TRBJ2-4	TRBV7-2	-	TGTGCCAGCAGCCCTGGTACGGGAGGCTCCAAAAACATTCAGTACTTC	CASSPGTGGSKNIQYF
-	TRBJ1-2	TRBV18	-	TGTGCCAGCTCACCACTACAGGACAACTATGGCTACACCTTC	CASSPLQDNYGYTF
-	TRBJ1-5	TRBV6-5	-	TGTGCCAGCAGATCCCATAGCAATCAGCCCCAGCATTTT	CASRSHSNQPQHF
TRBD1	TRBJ2-2	TRBV3-1/TRBV3-2	-	TGTGCCAGCAGCTCTACAGGGGCCGGGGAGCTGTTTTTT	CASSSTGAGELFF
TRBD1	TRBJ2-3	TRBV5-4	-	TGTGCCAGCAGCTCGGGACAGGGGCTTCGCACAGATACGCAGTATTTT	CASSSGQGLRTDTQYF
-	TRBJ2-2	TRBV3-1/TRBV3-2	-	TGTGCCAGCAGCCAAGTACGGGGGACCGGGGAGCTGTTTTTT	CASSQVRGTGELFF
-	TRBJ2-6	TRBV19	-	TGTGCCAGTAGTATTCCCAGGTCCTCTGGGGCCAACGTCCTGACTTTC	CASSIPRSSGANVLTF
TRBD1	TRBJ2-1	TRBV28	once	TGTGCCAGCAGTCCGAGTAGGGACAGGGGTAGCAATGAGCAGTTCTTC	CASSPSRDRGSNEQFF
-	TRBJ2-5	TRBV14	once	TGTGCCAGCAGCCAACCCGGAGATCGTGCCCAAGAGACCCAGTACTTC	CASSQPGDRAQETQYF
-	TRBJ1-3	TRBV28	-	TGTGCCAGCAGTTTAGCAGGGGCCCACTCTGGAAACACCATATATTTT	CASSLAGAHSGNTIYF
TRBD1	TRBJ2-1	TRBV18	-	TGTGCCAGCACTCCGGACAGGGGTTCTGGTGAGCAGTTCTTC	CASTPDRGSGEQFF